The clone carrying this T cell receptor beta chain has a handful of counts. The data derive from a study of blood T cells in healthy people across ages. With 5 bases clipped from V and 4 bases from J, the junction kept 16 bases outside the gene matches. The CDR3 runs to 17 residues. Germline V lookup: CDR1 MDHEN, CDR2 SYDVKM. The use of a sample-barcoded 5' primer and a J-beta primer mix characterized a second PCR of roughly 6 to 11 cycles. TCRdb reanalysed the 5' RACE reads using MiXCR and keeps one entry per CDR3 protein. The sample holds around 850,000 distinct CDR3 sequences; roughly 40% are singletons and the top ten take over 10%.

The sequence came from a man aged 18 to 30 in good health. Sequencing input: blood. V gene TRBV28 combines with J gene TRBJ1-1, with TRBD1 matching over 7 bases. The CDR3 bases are TGTGCCAGCAGTGTAGACAGGGCGTGGGTTTCGACCACTGAAGCTTTCTTT. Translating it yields CASSVDRAWVSTTEAFF.